Sequencing of this TCR beta chain was carried out in a study of long-term antiretroviral therapy in people with HIV. Study-wide results and caveats: Post-ART, diversity grew, though it stayed under transplant donor control levels. Pre-ART expanded TRB clones stayed dominant throughout, though often decreasing after ART.

As regards this clone: Its antigen is unidentified.

Inclusion required at least two post-ART and at least one pre-ART PBMC samples. V lost 5 bases, J lost 5 bases, and 10 bases stayed unmatched. The CDR3 extends over 15 amino acids. Germline-derived CDR1 and CDR2 are LNHNV and YYDKDF (reference sequence). Run at survey level, the immunoSEQ assay was version v3.0. Researchers set sequencing to target 40,000-50,000 T-cell genomes per sample. Only in-frame clones appear in the TCRdb table, and some are missing; sequencing was by immunoSEQ multiplex PCR. The sample has 35,000 to 40,000 clones; around 85% are singletons. The TCR comes from a man aged 18-30 years with HIV. The specimen comprised unsorted PBMCs, sampled 1.5 years after starting antiretroviral therapy. The chain combines TRBV15 with TRBJ1-2; 8 bases are shared with TRBD1. The CDR3 loop is CATSSRQGRRYGYTF. The CDR3 DNA reads TGTGCCACCAGCTCGAGACAGGGGAGGAGGTATGGCTACACCTTC.